Sequencing of this TCR beta chain was carried out in a study of early T cells in non-severe SARS-CoV-2 infection. About the research overall: Chains were unpaired, as sequencing was done on bulk RNA from unsorted whole blood.

On this clonotype: The antigen remains unidentified.

CDR3 length: 12 residues. Germline V gene data show CDR1 as GTSNPN and CDR2 as SVGIG (reference sequence). V was shortened by 2 bases and J by 7 bases, with 9 bases between the two germline ends. The protocol attached unique molecular identifiers to individual cDNA molecules. A single record per CDR3 protein comes from TCRdb applying MiXCR to the 5' RACE reads. Among about 60,000 distinct CDR3 sequences, about 19% were seen once, and the ten largest hold approximately 15%. General study results and limits: VDJdb-based matching was biased toward anti-spike CD8 responses and missed private and CD4 specificities.

The chain couples TRBV30 to TRBJ1-5; D uncertain. This TCR came from an adult who was a healthcare worker with PCR-confirmed SARS-CoV-2 infection or an uninfected control (not recorded which). The source was whole blood, collected at baseline. CDR3 sequence reads: CAWSSVGQPQHF. DNA of the CDR3: TGTGCCTGGAGTTCAGTGGGCCAGCCCCAGCATTTT.